A single sample is the source of the 17 T cell receptor beta chains below, sequenced in a study of CD8 T cells in Susac syndrome. After extraction with the RNeasy kit, about 0.45 to 1 ug of the RNA was reverse transcribed using random hexamers. MiXCR, run by TCRdb on the immunoSEQ multiplex PCR reads, gives a single entry per CDR3 protein. The sample yields a few hundred thousand distinct CDR3 sequences, more than 85% seen once. The source material was CD4+ T cells from PBMCs. These TCRs come from a human donor with multiple sclerosis.

The CDR3: CSTDSGYTF. The CDR3 DNA reads as TGCAGCACCGACAGTGGCTACACCTTC. The chain combines TRBV29-1 with TRBJ1-2; a weak D match, TRBD1 (5 bases). V lost 8 bases and J lost 7, with 8 bases in between. The germline gives CDR1 SQVTM, CDR2 ANQGSEA. The length of the CDR3 is 9 residues.

The chain is built from TRBV4-2 and TRBJ1-1, with D possibly TRBD1 on 6 matching bases. Germline V gene data show CDR1 as LGHNA and CDR2 as YNFKEQ. V shed 0 bases and J shed 1 base, with 9 bases lying between them. The CDR3 covers 15 residues. The CDR3 sequence is CASSQDRGSNTEAFF. CDR3 coding DNA: TGTGCCAGCAGCCAAGATAGGGGGTCGAACACTGAAGCTTTCTTT.

V is TRBV12-3 or TRBV12-4 and J is TRBJ2-5; no definite D call. The CDR3 covers 12 residues. Trimming removed 8 bases from V and 5 bases from J, with 12 bases in between. CDR3 sequence (DNA): TGTGCCAGCTCTATAGGTTGGGAGACCCAGTACTTC. It translates to CASSIGWETQYF.

In this sample, this clonotype turned up once. The chain uses TRBV7-9 and TRBJ2-3; D uncertain. This CDR3 is built from 11 residues. The germline CDR1 and CDR2 sequences are SEHNR and FQNEAQ (reference sequence). Trimming shortened V by 8 bases and J by 3 bases, and 6 bases separated the two germline ends. CDR3 residues: CASARTDTQYF. Here the CDR3 DNA reads TGTGCCAGCGCCCGTACAGATACGCAGTATTTT.

The V gene is TRBV3-1, the J gene TRBJ2-2; D is ambiguous. Germline CDR1 LGHDT, CDR2 YNNKEL (reference sequence). Trimming shortened V by 4 bases and J by 5 bases, and 8 bases separated the two germline ends. This CDR3 contains 13 residues. The CDR3 DNA reads as TGTGCCAGCAGCCGTAGTTTTACCGGGGAGCTGTTTTTT. It specifies CASSRSFTGELFF.

This clonotype came up once. The chain uses TRBV20-1 and TRBJ1-5; no clear D gene. The CDR3 runs 16 residues. V was trimmed by 0 bases and J by 3 bases, leaving 15 bases between them. CDR1 and CDR2 from the germline V gene are DFQATT and SNEGSKA (reference sequence). CDR3 residues: CSARDPLHPFNQPQHF. CDR3 DNA: TGCAGTGCTAGAGATCCCCTCCACCCCTTCAATCAGCCCCAGCATTTT.

This rearrangement joins TRBV20-1 to TRBJ2-5, with TRBD2 as a possible D gene (6 bases). Germline V gene sequence: CDR1 DFQATT, CDR2 SNEGSKA (reference sequence). This CDR3 is built from 13 residues. Trimming shortened V by 6 bases and J by 5 bases, and 16 bases separated the two germline ends. In DNA form, the CDR3 reads TGCAGTGCCCAAGGGGAGGCGGTTGAGACCCAGTACTTC. Protein product: CSAQGEAVETQYF.

The genes are TRBV6-5 and TRBJ2-1, with D perhaps matching TRBD1 or TRBD2 (5 bases each). From germline, CDR1 is MNHEY and CDR2 SVGAGI. The CDR3 consists of 15 residues. V lost 6 bases, J lost 0 bases, and 12 bases lay in between. The CDR3 sequence: CASRGRKNSYNEQFF. CDR3 DNA sequence: TGTGCCAGCAGGGGACGGAAGAACTCCTACAATGAGCAGTTCTTC.

The J gene is TRBJ1-1, the V gene TRBV30; 7 positions agree with TRBD1. The CDR3 runs to 14 residues. Germline trimming cut 3 bases from V and 3 bases from J; bases unmatched to any gene: 7. Germline CDR1 GTSNPN, CDR2 SVGIG (reference sequence). The CDR3 bases are TGTGCCTGGAGGTCGGTAGACAGGGACACTGAAGCTTTCTTT. Amino acids: CAWRSVDRDTEAFF.

The chain carries TRBV20-1 and TRBJ1-5, with D possibly matching TRBD1 (6 bases). Germline V gene data show CDR1 as DFQATT and CDR2 as SNEGSKA (reference sequence). Trimming cost V 6 bases and J 3 bases, with 15 bases left between them. The CDR3 runs to 14 residues. The chain's CDR3 is CSAPRGGINQPQHF. CDR3 bases: TGCAGTGCCCCCAGGGGCGGGATCAATCAGCCCCAGCATTTT.

The V gene is TRBV4-2, the J gene TRBJ2-1; a weak D match, TRBD1 (5 bases). The V gene's germline CDR1 is LGHNA and CDR2 YNFKEQ. The CDR3 totals 15 residues. Deletions cut 1 base from V and 2 bases from J, with 9 bases between. Here the CDR3 reads CASSQGQGAYNEQFF. The CDR3 nucleotides read TGTGCCAGCAGCCAAGGGCAGGGTGCCTACAATGAGCAGTTCTTC.

This chain links TRBV30 with TRBJ2-5; tentatively, D is TRBD1 or TRBD2 (6 bases each). V dropped 5 bases and J dropped 5 bases, with 9 bases sitting between them. The germline gives CDR1 GTSNPN, CDR2 SVGIG (reference sequence). This CDR3 is 11 amino acids long. The CDR3 DNA reads as TGTGCCTGGGGAGGGGGGGAGACCCAGTACTTC. Translation gives CAWGGGETQYF.

V and J are TRBV27 and TRBJ2-7, with D perhaps TRBD1 (6 bases). Germline CDR1 is MNHEY and CDR2 is SMNVEV (reference sequence). The CDR3 has 14 amino acids. Trimming removed 4 bases from V and 4 bases from J, with 14 bases in between. The CDR3 DNA reads TGTGCCAGCAGTTCGTACAGGGAAGGGTACGAGCAGTACGTC. Amino acid sequence: CASSSYREGYEQYV.

This chain connects TRBV3-1 to TRBJ1-1; tentatively, D is TRBD1 (5 bases). Germline V lookup: CDR1 LGHDT, CDR2 YNNKEL (reference sequence). The V and J ends lost 3 bases and 1 base respectively, with 9 bases between them. The CDR3 has 14 residues. Here the CDR3 DNA reads TGTGCCAGCAGCCAGTTTGGGGGGAACACTGAAGCTTTCTTT. As protein: CASSQFGGNTEAFF.

The chain joins TRBV9 to TRBJ2-5; D is uncertain. V was cut by 0 bases and J by 0 bases, with 9 bases left in between. This CDR3 is 15 amino acids long. CDR1 and CDR2 (germline): SGDLS, YYNGEE. In DNA, the CDR3 is TGTGCCAGCAGCGTAGGGACGATAAACCAAGAGACCCAGTACTTC. The encoded protein is CASSVGTINQETQYF.

This rearrangement joins TRBV29-1 to TRBJ1-1; 7 bases line up with TRBD1. The germline V gene has CDR1 SQVTM and CDR2 ANQGSEA. Unmatched junction bases numbered 7, after V lost 0 bases and J lost 6 bases. The CDR3 spans 14 residues. The CDR3 region has the DNA TGCAGCGTTGAAGACCGGACAGGTCTTGCTGAAGCTTTCTTT. This translates into CSVEDRTGLAEAFF.

The chain combines TRBV30 with TRBJ1-1; TRBD1 aligns across 10 bases. Germline V gene lookup returns CDR1 GTSNPN and CDR2 SVGIG (reference sequence). CDR3 size: 13 residues. With V trimmed by 1 base and J by 5 bases, 1 base remained unmatched. CDR3 nucleotides: TGTGCCTGGAGTGGGGACAGGGGTACTGAAGCTTTCTTT. It encodes CAWSGDRGTEAFF.